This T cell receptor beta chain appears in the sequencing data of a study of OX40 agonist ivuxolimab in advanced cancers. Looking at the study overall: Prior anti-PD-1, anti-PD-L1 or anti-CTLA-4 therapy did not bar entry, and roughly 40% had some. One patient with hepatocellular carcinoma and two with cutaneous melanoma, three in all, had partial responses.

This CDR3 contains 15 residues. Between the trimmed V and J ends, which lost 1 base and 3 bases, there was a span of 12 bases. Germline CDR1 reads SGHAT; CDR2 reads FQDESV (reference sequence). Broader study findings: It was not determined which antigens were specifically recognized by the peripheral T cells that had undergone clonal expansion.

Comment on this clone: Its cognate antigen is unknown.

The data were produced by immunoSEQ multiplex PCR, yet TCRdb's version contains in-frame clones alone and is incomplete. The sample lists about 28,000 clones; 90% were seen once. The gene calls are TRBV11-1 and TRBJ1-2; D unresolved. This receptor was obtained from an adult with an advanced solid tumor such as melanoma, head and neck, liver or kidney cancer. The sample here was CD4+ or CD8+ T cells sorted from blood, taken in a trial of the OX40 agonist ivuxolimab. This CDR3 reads CASSLVEGLDYGYTF. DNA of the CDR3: TGTGCCAGCAGCTTAGTGGAGGGCCTGGACTATGGCTACACCTTC.